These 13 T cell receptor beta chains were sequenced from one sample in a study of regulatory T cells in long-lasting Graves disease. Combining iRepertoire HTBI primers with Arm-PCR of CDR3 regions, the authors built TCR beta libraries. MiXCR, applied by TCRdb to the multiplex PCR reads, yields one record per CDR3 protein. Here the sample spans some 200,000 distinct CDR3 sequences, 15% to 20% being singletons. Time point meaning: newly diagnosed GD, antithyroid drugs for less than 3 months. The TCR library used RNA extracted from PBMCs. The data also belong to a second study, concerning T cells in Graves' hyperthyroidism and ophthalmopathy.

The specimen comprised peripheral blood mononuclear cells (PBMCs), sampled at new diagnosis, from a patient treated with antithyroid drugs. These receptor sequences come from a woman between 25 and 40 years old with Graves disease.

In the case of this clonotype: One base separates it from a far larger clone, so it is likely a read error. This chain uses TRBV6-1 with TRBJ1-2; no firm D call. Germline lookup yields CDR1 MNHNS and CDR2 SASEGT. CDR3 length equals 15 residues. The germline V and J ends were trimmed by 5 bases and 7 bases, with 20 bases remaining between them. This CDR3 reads CASSSQAGYSCGYTF. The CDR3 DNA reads TGTGCCAGCAGTTCCCAGGCAGGCTACAGCTGTGGCTACACCTTC.

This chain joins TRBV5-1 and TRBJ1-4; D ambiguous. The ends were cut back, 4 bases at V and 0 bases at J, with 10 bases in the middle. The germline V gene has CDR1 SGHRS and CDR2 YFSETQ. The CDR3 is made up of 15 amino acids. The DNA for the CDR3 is TGCGCCAGCAGCCGTGGAAACCCAACTAATGAAAAACTGTTTTTT. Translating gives CASSRGNPTNEKLFF.

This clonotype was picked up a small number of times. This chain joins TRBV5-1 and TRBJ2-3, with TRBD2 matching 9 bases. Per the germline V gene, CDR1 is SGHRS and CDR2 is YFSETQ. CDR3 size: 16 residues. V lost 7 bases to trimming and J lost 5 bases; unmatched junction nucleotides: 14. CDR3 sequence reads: CASSIPFAGGEDTQYF. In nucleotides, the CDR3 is TGCGCCAGCTCCATACCGTTTGCGGGAGGGGAAGATACGCAGTATTTT. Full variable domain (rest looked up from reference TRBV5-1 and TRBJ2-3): KAGVTQTPRYLIKTRGQQVTLSCSPISGHRSVSWYQQTPGQGLQFLFEYFSETQRNKGNFPGRFSGRQFSNSRSEMNVSTLELGDSALYLCASSIPFAGGEDTQYFGPGTRLTVL.

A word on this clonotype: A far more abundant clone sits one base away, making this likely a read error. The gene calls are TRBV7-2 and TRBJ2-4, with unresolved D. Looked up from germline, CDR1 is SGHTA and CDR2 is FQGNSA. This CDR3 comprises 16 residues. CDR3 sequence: CASSHDTLLTKNIQDF. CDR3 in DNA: TGTGCCAGCAGCCATGACACGCTGCTGACCAAAAACATTCAGGACTTC.

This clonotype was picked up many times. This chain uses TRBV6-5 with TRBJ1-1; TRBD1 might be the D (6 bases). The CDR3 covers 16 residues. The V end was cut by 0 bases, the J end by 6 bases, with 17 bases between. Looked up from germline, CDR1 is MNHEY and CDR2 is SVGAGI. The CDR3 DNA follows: TGTGCCAGCAGTTACTCGAGAAGTAACAGGGAGGCTGAAGCTTTCTTT. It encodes CASSYSRSNREAEAFF.

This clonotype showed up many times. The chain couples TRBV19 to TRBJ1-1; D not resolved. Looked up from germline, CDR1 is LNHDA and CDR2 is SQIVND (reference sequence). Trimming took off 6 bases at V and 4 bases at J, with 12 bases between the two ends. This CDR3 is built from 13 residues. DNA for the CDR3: TGTGCCAGTAGCCATGGAGGCCCCACTGAAGCTTTCTTT. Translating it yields CASSHGGPTEAFF.

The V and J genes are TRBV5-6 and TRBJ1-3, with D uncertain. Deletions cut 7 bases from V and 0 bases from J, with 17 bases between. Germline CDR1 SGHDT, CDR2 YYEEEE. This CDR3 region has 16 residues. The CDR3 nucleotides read TGTGCCAGCCTAATATTGGACGGGAACTCTGGAAACACCATATATTTT. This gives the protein CASLILDGNSGNTIYF.

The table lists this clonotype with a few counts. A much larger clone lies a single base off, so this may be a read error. The DNA for the CDR3 is TGTGCTAGTAGTTTCCGGGGACAGGGGGCGTACGGCTATGGCTACACCTTC. Protein product: CASSFRGQGAYGYGYTF. The chain recombines TRBV12-5 with TRBJ1-2, with TRBD1 identical over 12 bases. Germline V CDR1 and CDR2: LGHNT, FRNRAP. The CDR3 is 17 amino acids.

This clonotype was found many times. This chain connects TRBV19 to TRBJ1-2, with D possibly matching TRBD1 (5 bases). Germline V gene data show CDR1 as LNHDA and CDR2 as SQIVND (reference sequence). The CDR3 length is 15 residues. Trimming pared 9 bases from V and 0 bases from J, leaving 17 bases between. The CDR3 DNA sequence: TGTGCCAGCAGAAGCGGGGGACGAACTAACTATGGCTACACCTTC. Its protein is CASRSGGRTNYGYTF.

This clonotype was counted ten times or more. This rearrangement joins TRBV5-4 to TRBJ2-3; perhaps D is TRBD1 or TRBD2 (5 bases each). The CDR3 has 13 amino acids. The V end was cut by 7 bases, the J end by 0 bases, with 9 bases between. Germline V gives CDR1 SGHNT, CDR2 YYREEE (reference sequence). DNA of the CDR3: TGTGCCAGCGGGGACCATAGCACAGATACGCAGTATTTT. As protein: CASGDHSTDTQYF.

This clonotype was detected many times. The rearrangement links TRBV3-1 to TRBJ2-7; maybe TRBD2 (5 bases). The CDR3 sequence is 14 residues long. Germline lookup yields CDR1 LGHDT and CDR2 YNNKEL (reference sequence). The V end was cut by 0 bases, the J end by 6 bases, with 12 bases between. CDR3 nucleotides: TGTGCCAGCAGCCAAGATCAGGCTAGCTCCGAGCAGTACTTC. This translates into CASSQDQASSEQYF.

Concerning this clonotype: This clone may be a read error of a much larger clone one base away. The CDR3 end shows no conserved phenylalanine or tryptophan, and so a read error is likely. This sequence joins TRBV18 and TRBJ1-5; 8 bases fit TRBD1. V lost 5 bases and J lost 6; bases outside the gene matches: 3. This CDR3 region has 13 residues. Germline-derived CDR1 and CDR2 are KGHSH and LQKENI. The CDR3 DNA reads TGTGCCAGCTCAATACAGGGGGGTCAGCCCCAGCATCTT. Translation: CASSIQGGQPQHL.

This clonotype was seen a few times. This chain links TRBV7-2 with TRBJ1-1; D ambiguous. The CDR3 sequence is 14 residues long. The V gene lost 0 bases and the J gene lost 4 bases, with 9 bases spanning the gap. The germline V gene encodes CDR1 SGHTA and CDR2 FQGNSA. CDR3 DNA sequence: TGTGCCAGCAGCTTAGCGCTGTCTACCACTGAAGCTTTCTTT. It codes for CASSLALSTTEAFF.